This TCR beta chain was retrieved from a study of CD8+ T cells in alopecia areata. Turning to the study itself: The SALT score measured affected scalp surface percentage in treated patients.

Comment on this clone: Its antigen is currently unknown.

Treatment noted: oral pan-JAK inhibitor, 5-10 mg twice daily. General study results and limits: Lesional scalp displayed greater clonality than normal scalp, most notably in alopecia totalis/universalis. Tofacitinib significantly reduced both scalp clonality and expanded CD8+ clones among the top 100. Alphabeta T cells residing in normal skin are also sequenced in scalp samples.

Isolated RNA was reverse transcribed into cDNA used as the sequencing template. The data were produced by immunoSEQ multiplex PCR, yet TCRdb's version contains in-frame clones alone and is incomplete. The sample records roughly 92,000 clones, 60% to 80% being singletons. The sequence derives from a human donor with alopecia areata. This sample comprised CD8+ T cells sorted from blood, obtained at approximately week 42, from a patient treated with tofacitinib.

CDR3 protein: CSVDLASGGENEAFF. The CDR3 DNA is TGCAGCGTTGACCTCGCTTCGGGGGGTGAGAATGAAGCTTTCTTT. The rearrangement joins TRBV29-1 to TRBJ1-1, with a weak D call TRBD1 (5 bases). This CDR3 comprises 15 residues. The V gene's germline CDR1 is SQVTM and CDR2 ANQGSEA. V was cut by 3 bases and J by 7 bases, with 21 bases left in between.